The clone carrying this TCR beta chain showed up just a few times. This sample stems from a study of OX40 agonist ivuxolimab in advanced cancers. As for the study in general: Ivuxolimab, an antibody that agonizes OX40 (CD134), was administered to the patients.

The V gene's germline CDR1 is LNHDA and CDR2 SQIVND (reference sequence). The CDR3 contains 15 residues. V shed 7 bases and J shed 7 bases, with 17 bases lying between them. The assay was immunoSEQ multiplex PCR, and TCRdb's table has in-frame clones only and misses some. The repertoire holds about 82,000 clones, with around 92% as singletons. This chain uses TRBV19 with TRBJ1-6; weak D call: TRBD1 (5 bases). The sequencing here drew on CD4+ or CD8+ T cells sorted from blood, taken in a trial of the OX40 agonist ivuxolimab. The source is an adult with an advanced solid tumor such as melanoma, head and neck, liver or kidney cancer. CDR3 nucleotides: TGTGCCAGTAAACGCAACGGGGGTCGGAATTCACCCCTCCACTTT. This encodes CASKRNGGRNSPLHF.